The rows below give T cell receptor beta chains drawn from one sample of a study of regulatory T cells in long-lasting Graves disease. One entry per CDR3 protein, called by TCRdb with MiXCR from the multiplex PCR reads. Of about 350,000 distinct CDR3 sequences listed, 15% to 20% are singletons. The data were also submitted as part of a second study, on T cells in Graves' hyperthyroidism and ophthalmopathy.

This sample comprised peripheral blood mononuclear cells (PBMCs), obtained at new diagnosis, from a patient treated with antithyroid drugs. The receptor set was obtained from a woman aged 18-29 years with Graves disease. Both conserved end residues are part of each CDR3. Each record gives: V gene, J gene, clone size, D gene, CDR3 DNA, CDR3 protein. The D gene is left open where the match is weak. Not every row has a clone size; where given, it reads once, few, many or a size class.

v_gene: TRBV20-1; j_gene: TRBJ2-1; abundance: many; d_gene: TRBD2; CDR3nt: TGCAGTGCTAGAGCGACTAGCGGGAAGAGCTCCTACAATGAGCAGTTCTTC; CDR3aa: CSARATSGKSSYNEQFF
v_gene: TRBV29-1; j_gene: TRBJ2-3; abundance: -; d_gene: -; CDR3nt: TGCAGCGTATTGGCTAGCACAGATACGCAGTATTTT; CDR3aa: CSVLASTDTQYF
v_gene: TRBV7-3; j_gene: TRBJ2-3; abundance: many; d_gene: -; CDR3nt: TGTGCCAGCAGGTCCCCTAGCACAGATACGCAGTATTTT; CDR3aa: CASRSPSTDTQYF
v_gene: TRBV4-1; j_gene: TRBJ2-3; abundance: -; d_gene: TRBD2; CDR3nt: TGCGCCAGCAGCCTACCTAGCGGGGGGGAATACACAGATACGCAGTATTTT; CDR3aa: CASSLPSGGEYTDTQYF
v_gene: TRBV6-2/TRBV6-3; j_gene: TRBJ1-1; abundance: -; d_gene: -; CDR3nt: TGTGCCAGCCCGAAGGGACCGCGTTTGACTGAAGCTTTCTTT; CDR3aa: CASPKGPRLTEAFF
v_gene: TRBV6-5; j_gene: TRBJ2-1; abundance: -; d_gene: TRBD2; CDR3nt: TGTGCCAGCAGTTCACCCATGGCTAGCGGGGGCGGGAATGAGCAGTTCTTC; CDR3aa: CASSSPMASGGGNEQFF
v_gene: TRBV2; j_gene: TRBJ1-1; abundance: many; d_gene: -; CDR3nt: TGTGCCAGCAGTGACGGTCTGAACACTGAAGCTTTCTTT; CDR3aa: CASSDGLNTEAFF
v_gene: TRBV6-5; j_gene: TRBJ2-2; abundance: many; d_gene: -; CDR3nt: TGTGCCAGCAGTTGGACCAGGGAAAACACCGGGGAGCTGTTTTTT; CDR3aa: CASSWTRENTGELFF
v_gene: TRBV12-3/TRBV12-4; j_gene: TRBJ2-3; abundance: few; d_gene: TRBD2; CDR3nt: TGTGCCAGCAGTTCACTGGGGGGGGGAGATACGCAGTATTTT; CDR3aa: CASSSLGGGDTQYF
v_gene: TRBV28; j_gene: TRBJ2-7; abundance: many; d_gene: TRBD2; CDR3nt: TGTGCCAGCAGTTTCCCCAATGACATTCTAGCGGGGTTCTCCTACGAGCAGTACTTC; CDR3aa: CASSFPNDILAGFSYEQYF
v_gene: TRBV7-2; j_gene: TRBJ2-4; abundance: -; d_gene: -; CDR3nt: TGTGCCAGCAGCTTAGAGGGGTGGGGGCCAGGCATTCAGTACTTC; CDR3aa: CASSLEGWGPGIQYF
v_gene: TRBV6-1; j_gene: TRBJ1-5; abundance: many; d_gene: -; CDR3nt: TGTGCCAGCAGTGTGGACAGAACCTATCAGCCCCAGCATTTT; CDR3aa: CASSVDRTYQPQHF
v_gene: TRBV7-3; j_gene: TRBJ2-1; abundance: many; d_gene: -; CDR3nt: TGTGCCAGCAGCTTAGAGGGGGCGGGGAACCACAATGAGCAGTTCTTC; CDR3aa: CASSLEGAGNHNEQFF
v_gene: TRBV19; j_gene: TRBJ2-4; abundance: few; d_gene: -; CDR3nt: TGTGCCAGTAGTATACCCCAGTTAAAAAACATTCAGTACTTC; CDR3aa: CASSIPQLKNIQYF
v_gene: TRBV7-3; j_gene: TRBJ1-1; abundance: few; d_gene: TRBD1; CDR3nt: TGTGCCAGCAGCCCGGCAGGGGGCGCAGGGACTGAAGCTTTCTTT; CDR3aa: CASSPAGGAGTEAFF
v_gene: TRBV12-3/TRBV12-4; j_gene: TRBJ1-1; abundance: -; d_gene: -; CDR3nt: TGTGCCAGCAGTCCTGGATTGACTGGCACTGAAGCTTTCTTT; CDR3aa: CASSPGLTGTEAFF
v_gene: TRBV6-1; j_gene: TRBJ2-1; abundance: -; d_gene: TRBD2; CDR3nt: TGTGCCAGCAGCTCCGCTCTAGCGGCCCCAAGGAGTGAGCAGTTCTTC; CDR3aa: CASSSALAAPRSEQFF
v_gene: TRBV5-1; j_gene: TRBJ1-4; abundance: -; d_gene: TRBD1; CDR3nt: TGCGCCAGCAGCTTGGACAGGGGAAGGAGACTGTTTTTT; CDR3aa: CASSLDRGRRLFF
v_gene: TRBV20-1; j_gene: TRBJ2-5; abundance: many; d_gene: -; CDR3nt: TGCAGTGCTAGCTCCTACACCGACCCCCACCAAGAGACCCAGTACTTC; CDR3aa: CSASSYTDPHQETQYF
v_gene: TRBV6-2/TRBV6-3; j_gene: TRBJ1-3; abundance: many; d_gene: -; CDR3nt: TGTGCCAGCAGTCGACGGCCTCGCTCTGGAAACACCATATATTTT; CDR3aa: CASSRRPRSGNTIYF
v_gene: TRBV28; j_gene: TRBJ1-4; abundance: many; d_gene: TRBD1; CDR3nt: TGTGCCAGCAGTTTGGGACAGTCCCCCGAAAAACTGTTTTTT; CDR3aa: CASSLGQSPEKLFF
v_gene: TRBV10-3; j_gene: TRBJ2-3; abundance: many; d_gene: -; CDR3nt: TGTGCCATCGGGGCTTCGGTGTATACGCAGTATTTT; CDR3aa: CAIGASVYTQYF